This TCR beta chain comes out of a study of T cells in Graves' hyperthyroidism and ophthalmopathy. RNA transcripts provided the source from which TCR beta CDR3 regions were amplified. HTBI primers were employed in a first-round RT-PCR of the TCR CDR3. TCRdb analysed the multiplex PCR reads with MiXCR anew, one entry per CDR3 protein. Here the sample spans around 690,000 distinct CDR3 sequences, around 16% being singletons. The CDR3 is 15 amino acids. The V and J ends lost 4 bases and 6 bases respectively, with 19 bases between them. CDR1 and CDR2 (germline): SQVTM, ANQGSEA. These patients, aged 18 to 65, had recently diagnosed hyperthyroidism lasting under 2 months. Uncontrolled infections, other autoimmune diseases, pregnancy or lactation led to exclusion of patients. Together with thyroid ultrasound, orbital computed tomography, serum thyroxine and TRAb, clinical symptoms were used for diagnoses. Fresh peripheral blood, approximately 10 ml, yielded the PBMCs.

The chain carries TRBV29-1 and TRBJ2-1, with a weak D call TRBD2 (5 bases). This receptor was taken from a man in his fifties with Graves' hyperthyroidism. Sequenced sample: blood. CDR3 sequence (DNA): TGCAGCGTTGGGAGTAGCGCCCGAGCTTCCAATGAGCAGTTCTTC. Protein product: CSVGSSARASNEQFF.